This T cell receptor beta chain was identified during a study of T-cell reconstitution after alpha-beta-depleted transplantation in children. This CDR3 has 12 amino acids. Trimming removed 9 bases at V and 1 base at J, with 5 bases between. Germline CDR1 KGHDR, CDR2 SFDVKD. A TCRbeta library incorporating unique molecular identifiers was prepared. TCRdb used MiXCR to reprocess the PCR reads, holding one entry per CDR3 protein. Of approximately 210,000 distinct CDR3 sequences detected, around a sixth appear once; the ten largest clones hold about two fifths. This clonotype was recorded a few times. Sequencing used PBMCs, mostly from graft donor cells, obtained 360 days after TCRalphabeta/CD19-depleted stem cell transplant. The clonotype comes from a male patient aged 2 to 10 who had a stem cell transplant for acute lymphoblastic leukemia, so the T cells may come from the graft donor. The V and J genes are TRBV24-1 and TRBJ2-2; the D gene could be TRBD1 or TRBD2 (5 bases each). The CDR3 region has the DNA TGTGCCACCGGGGGGAACACCGGGGAGCTGTTTTTT. Translated, it gives CATGGNTGELFF.